This T cell receptor beta chain is drawn from a study of OX40 agonist ivuxolimab in advanced cancers. V was clipped by 4 bases and J by 5 bases, with 9 bases between them. Germline V lookup: CDR1 ENHRY, CDR2 SYGVKD. The CDR3 totals 12 residues. Study-wide results and caveats: Averaged across samples, CD8+ T cells carried more expanded clones than CD4+ did. Normalized expansion of T-cell clones was also low for some nonresponders.

A note on this clone: Its cognate antigen is unknown.

TCRdb's copy holds only in-frame clones and misses some; the assay was immunoSEQ multiplex PCR. The table has about 66,000 clones, 85% to 90% seen once; the top ten hold around 0.7%. Sampled blood was obtained at baseline, cycle 4 day 1, and cycle 7 day 1. The clonotype was recovered from an adult with an advanced solid tumor such as melanoma, head and neck, liver or kidney cancer. Sequenced here: CD4+ or CD8+ T cells sorted from blood, sampled in a trial of the OX40 agonist ivuxolimab. This sequence joins TRBV10-3 and TRBJ2-7; D is uncertain. The CDR3 spells CAISVADDEQYF. CDR3 bases: TGTGCCATCAGTGTTGCGGATGACGAGCAGTACTTC.